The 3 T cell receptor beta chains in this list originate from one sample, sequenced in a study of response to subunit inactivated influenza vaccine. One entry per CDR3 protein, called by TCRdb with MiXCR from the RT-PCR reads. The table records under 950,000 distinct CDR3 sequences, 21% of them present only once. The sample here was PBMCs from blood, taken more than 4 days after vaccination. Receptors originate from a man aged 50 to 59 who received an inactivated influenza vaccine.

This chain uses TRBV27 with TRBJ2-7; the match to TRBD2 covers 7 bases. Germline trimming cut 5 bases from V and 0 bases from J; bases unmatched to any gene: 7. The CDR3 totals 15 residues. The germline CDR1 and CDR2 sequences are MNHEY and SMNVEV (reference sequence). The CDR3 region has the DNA TGTGCCAGCAGTCCCCGAGCTAGCGGCTCCTACGAGCAGTACTTC. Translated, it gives CASSPRASGSYEQYF.

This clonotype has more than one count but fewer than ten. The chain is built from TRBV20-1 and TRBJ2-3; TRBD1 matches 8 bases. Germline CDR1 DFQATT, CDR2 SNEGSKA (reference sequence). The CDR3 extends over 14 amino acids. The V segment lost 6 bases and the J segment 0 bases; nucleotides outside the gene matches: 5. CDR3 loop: CSAQTGGSTDTQYF. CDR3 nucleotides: TGCAGTGCCCAAACAGGGGGGAGCACAGATACGCAGTATTTT.

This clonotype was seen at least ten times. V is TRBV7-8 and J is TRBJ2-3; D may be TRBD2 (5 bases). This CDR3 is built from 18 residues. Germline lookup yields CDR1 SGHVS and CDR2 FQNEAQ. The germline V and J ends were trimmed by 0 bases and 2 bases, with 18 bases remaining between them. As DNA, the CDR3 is TGTGCCAGCAGCTTAGCGGGTATTGGACTGTCGACCACAGATACGCAGTATTTT. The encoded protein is CASSLAGIGLSTTDTQYF. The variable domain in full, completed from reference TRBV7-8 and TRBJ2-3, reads GAGVSQSPRYKVAKRGQDVALRCDPISGHVSLFWYQQALGQGPEFLTYFQNEAQLDKSGLPSDRFFAERPEGSVSTLKIQRTQQEDSAVYLCASSLAGIGLSTTDTQYFGPGTRLTVL.